Each of the 26 T cell receptor beta chains below was sequenced from the same sample in a study of T cells in Graves' hyperthyroidism and ophthalmopathy. What was amplified from RNA transcripts were TCR beta CDR3 regions. Initially, a first-round RT-PCR of the TCR CDR3 employed the HTBI primer set. MiXCR, run by TCRdb on the multiplex PCR reads, gives a single entry per CDR3 protein. Of roughly 720,000 distinct CDR3 sequences listed, roughly a sixth are singletons. The sequenced sample was blood. The receptors come from a man over 45 with Graves' hyperthyroidism.

This clonotype was observed at least ten times. The CDR3 is CASNPLAGEETQYF. The CDR3 DNA sequence: TGTGCCAGCAATCCACTAGCGGGGGAAGAGACCCAGTACTTC. The rearrangement joins TRBV2 to TRBJ2-5; 11 nucleotides agree with TRBD2. V trimming: 7 bases; J trimming: 3 bases; junction bases outside the gene matches: 4. The V gene's germline CDR1 is SNHLY and CDR2 FYNNEI. The CDR3 consists of 14 residues. Complete variable domain (other parts from reference TRBV2 and TRBJ2-5): EPEVTQTPSHQVTQMGQEVILRCVPISNHLYFYWYRQILGQKVEFLVSFYNNEISEKSEIFDDQFSVERPDGSNFTLKIRSTKLEDSAMYFCASNPLAGEETQYFGPGTRLLVL.

In its sample, this clonotype was seen many times. This chain joins TRBV27 and TRBJ2-5, with 14 bases lining up with TRBD2. J lost 2 bases, V lost 1 base, and 12 bases had no gene match. This CDR3 region has 20 residues. In germline, CDR1 is MNHEY, CDR2 SMNVEV (reference sequence). This chain's CDR3 is CASSLLAGTSGRIGQETQYF. CDR3 nucleotide sequence: TGTGCCAGCAGTTTATTAGCCGGGACTAGCGGGAGAATTGGTCAAGAGACCCAGTACTTC.

Ten or more counts support this clonotype. This chain uses TRBV7-2 with TRBJ2-7; TRBD1 matches 9 bases. The CDR3 loop spans 15 amino acids. CDR1 is SGHTA, CDR2 FQGNSA, per germline. The trim removed 7 bases at V and 3 bases at J, leaving 10 bases unmatched. CDR3 residues: CASTNIGQGFYEQYF. DNA of the CDR3: TGTGCCAGCACCAATATAGGACAGGGGTTCTACGAGCAGTACTTC.

V usage is TRBV4-1 and J usage is TRBJ2-5, with TRBD1 matching over 10 bases. Per the germline V gene, CDR1 is MGHRA and CDR2 is YSYEKL. The CDR3 is 15 residues long. With 3 bases clipped from V and 4 bases from J, the junction kept 5 bases outside the gene matches. The CDR3 sequence is CASSQTGGAAETQYF. The CDR3 DNA follows: TGCGCCAGCAGCCAGACAGGGGGCGCAGCAGAGACCCAGTACTTC.

In its sample, this clonotype was seen many times. The chain employs TRBV24-1 and TRBJ2-1, with 7 bases that match TRBD2. Germline-derived CDR1 and CDR2 are KGHDR and SFDVKD. This CDR3 contains 16 residues. V shed 5 bases, J shed 1 base, and the junction held 7 bases outside the gene matches. CDR3 sequence reads: CATSALAEGSYNEQFF. The CDR3 region has the DNA TGTGCCACCAGTGCGCTAGCGGAAGGGTCCTACAATGAGCAGTTCTTC.

This chain connects TRBV28 to TRBJ2-5; no reliable D call. Trimming shortened V by 8 bases and J by 8 bases, and 18 bases separated the two germline ends. Germline CDR1 reads MDHEN; CDR2 reads SYDVKM. The CDR3 runs 13 residues. The CDR3 reads CASLGPLQVTQYF. The DNA of the CDR3 is TGTGCCAGCCTAGGGCCTCTCCAAGTTACCCAGTACTTC.

This clonotype was seen ten or more times. The rearrangement joins TRBV7-2 to TRBJ1-2; D call uncertain. CDR1 is SGHTA and CDR2 is FQGNSA in the germline V gene. Between the trimmed V and J ends, which lost 2 bases and 5 bases, there was a span of 12 bases. The CDR3 is 14 residues long. The CDR3 here is CASSLSRAEYGYTF. DNA of the CDR3: TGTGCCAGCAGCTTATCGCGGGCCGAATATGGCTACACCTTC.

This clonotype was recorded many times. V is TRBV6-1 and J is TRBJ2-1; 8 positions agree with TRBD1. Germline V CDR1 and CDR2: MNHNS, SASEGT. The CDR3 consists of 15 residues. V was pared by 5 bases and J by 7 bases, with 10 bases of the junction left unmatched. The CDR3 DNA reads as TGTGCCAGCAGTTATGGGCAGGGGGCAGTAAATGAGCAGTTCTTC. It yields the protein CASSYGQGAVNEQFF.

This clonotype was counted many times. The rearrangement joins TRBV19 to TRBJ2-7; possible D gene TRBD1, 6 bases. CDR1 and CDR2 from the germline V gene are LNHDA and SQIVND (reference sequence). The CDR3 consists of 13 residues. Between the trimmed V and J ends, which lost 2 bases and 3 bases, there was a span of 8 bases. The CDR3: CASSISGDYEQYF. The CDR3 DNA reads TGTGCCAGTAGTATATCAGGGGACTACGAGCAGTACTTC. The variable domain in full, completed from reference TRBV19 and TRBJ2-7, reads DGGITQSPKYLFRKEGQNVTLSCEQNLNHDAMYWYRQDPGQGLRLIYYSQIVNDFQKGDIAEGYSVSREKKESFPLTVTSAQKNPTAFYLCASSISGDYEQYFGPGTRLTVT.

This clonotype came up many times. The genes are TRBV20-1 and TRBJ1-2; weak D call: TRBD1 (6 bases). V gave up 5 bases and J gave up 6 bases, with 16 bases separating them. The V gene's germline CDR1 is DFQATT and CDR2 SNEGSKA (reference sequence). This CDR3 contains 13 residues. The CDR3 DNA reads as TGCAGTGCTGGGGTTTCAGGGGAAAATGGCTACACCTTC. Amino acids: CSAGVSGENGYTF.

At least ten counts were recorded for this clonotype. The genes are TRBV11-2 and TRBJ1-1, with D perhaps matching TRBD1 (5 bases). From germline, CDR1 is SGHAT and CDR2 FQNNGV. V lost 4 bases and J lost 5, with 17 bases in between. This CDR3 spans 15 amino acids. CDR3: CASSSSPQGRTEAFF. For the CDR3, the DNA is TGTGCCAGCAGCTCCTCCCCCCAGGGTCGGACTGAAGCTTTCTTT.

This clonotype was counted between two and nine times. The rearrangement uses TRBV11-2 and TRBJ1-2, with 10 bases fitting TRBD1. V shed 5 bases and J 1 base; nucleotides not matched to a gene: 7. Germline-derived CDR1 and CDR2 are SGHAT and FQNNGV. The CDR3 covers 16 residues. The chain's CDR3 is CASSPRDRGNNYGYTF. DNA for the CDR3: TGTGCCAGCAGCCCAAGGGACAGGGGAAATAACTATGGCTACACCTTC.

To note about this clonotype: At one boundary the junction diverges from the germline segment, which might be a read error. V is TRBV19 and J is TRBJ1-4; no clear D. Germline lookup yields CDR1 LNHDA and CDR2 SQIVND (reference sequence). The CDR3 totals 14 residues. The CDR3 region has the DNA TGTGCCAGTAGTATGGCAGAGACTAATGAAAGACTGTTTTTT. It translates to CASSMAETNERLFF.

With regard to this clonotype: The DNA is left out, because the CDR3 cannot be placed on it with certainty; the CDR3 is given as TCRdb lists it. This rearrangement joins TRBV7-9 to TRBJ2-2; the table's TRBD1 call for D was not verified on the DNA. Germline V gives CDR1 SEHNR, CDR2 FQNEAQ (reference sequence). The CDR3 is 13 amino acids long, termini counted. The CDR3 protein is CASSTQGPGSCFF.

This clonotype was seen a handful of times. The genes are TRBV18 and TRBJ2-7; TRBD1 agrees at 8 bases. The CDR3 runs to 15 residues. With V trimmed by 4 bases and J by 0 bases, 5 bases remained unmatched. Per the germline V gene, CDR1 is KGHSH and CDR2 is LQKENI. CDR3 coding DNA: TGTGCCAGCTCACGGGGACAGGAAAGCTCCTACGAGCAGTACTTC. It specifies CASSRGQESSYEQYF.

The rearrangement joins TRBV6-2 or TRBV6-3 to TRBJ2-7; TRBD2 matches 14 bases. V was clipped by 6 bases and J by 7 bases; unmatched bases: 8. CDR3 length: 15 residues. The germline V gene has CDR1 MNHEY and CDR2 SVGEGT. CDR3 coding DNA: TGTGCCAGCAGGGGGGGACTAGCGGGAGAGGTTGAGCAGTACTTC. Protein: CASRGGLAGEVEQYF.

This clonotype was picked up many times. CDR3 amino acids: CASSPNPGGLSSGNTIYF. DNA for the CDR3: TGTGCCAGCAGCCCCAATCCTGGGGGTTTGAGCTCTGGAAACACCATATATTTT. This rearrangement joins TRBV3-1 to TRBJ1-3, with a possible D match to TRBD1 (5 bases). Germline assignment: CDR1 LGHDT and CDR2 YNNKEL (reference sequence). The CDR3 contains 18 residues. The V and J ends lost 4 bases and 0 bases respectively, with 19 bases between them.

This clonotype was seen repeatedly, ten times or more. The chain recombines TRBV6-1 with TRBJ1-5, with D possibly TRBD1 on 6 matching bases. Per germline, CDR1 MNHNS and CDR2 SASEGT. The CDR3 has 16 amino acids. V was shortened by 2 bases and J by 1 base, with 12 bases between the two germline ends. CDR3 in DNA: TGTGCCAGCAGTGAATGGGTCAGGGGAAGCAATCAGCCCCAGCATTTT. Its protein is CASSEWVRGSNQPQHF.

V gene TRBV24-1 combines with J gene TRBJ2-3, with D perhaps TRBD1 or TRBD2 (5 bases each). V was pared by 4 bases and J by 2 bases, with 18 bases between. The CDR3 sequence is 17 residues long. Germline lookup yields CDR1 KGHDR and CDR2 SFDVKD. CDR3 in amino acids: CATSETGTGLFTDTQYF. CDR3 in DNA: TGTGCCACCAGTGAGACCGGGACGGGCTTGTTCACAGATACGCAGTATTTT.

The chain recombines TRBV6-1 with TRBJ1-5, with a weak D call TRBD1 (5 bases). The CDR3 is made up of 18 amino acids. From germline, CDR1 is MNHNS and CDR2 SASEGT. V dropped 3 bases and J dropped 0 bases, with 18 bases sitting between them. DNA of the CDR3: TGTGCCAGCAGTGACCCGGGACGGGGCCTTTTTAGCAATCAGCCCCAGCATTTT. Protein sequence: CASSDPGRGLFSNQPQHF.

At least ten counts were recorded for this clonotype. This sequence joins TRBV11-2 and TRBJ2-1, with TRBD2 matching 7 bases. From germline, CDR1 is SGHAT and CDR2 FQNNGV. The CDR3 covers 16 residues. After removal of 5 bases from V and 3 bases from J, the junction contained 10 bases not matched to a gene. The CDR3 region is CASSPAGSSIYNEQFF. The CDR3 coding sequence is TGTGCCAGCAGCCCAGCGGGGAGTTCGATCTACAATGAGCAGTTCTTC.

The table lists this clonotype with many counts. The gene calls are TRBV7-6 and TRBJ2-2, with 9 bases lining up with TRBD2. Germline values: CDR1 SGHVS, CDR2 FNYEAQ. The J segment lost 0 bases and the V segment lost 0 bases, leaving 8 bases of the junction unmatched. This CDR3 is 19 amino acids long. The CDR3 spells CASSLAGGRTSANTGELFF. As DNA, the CDR3 is TGTGCCAGCAGCTTAGCTGGTGGAAGGACTAGCGCGAACACCGGGGAGCTGTTTTTT.

The table lists this clonotype with many counts. The J gene is TRBJ1-2, the V gene TRBV27; TRBD1 matches 9 bases. The CDR3 sequence is 15 residues long. Germline V gives CDR1 MNHEY, CDR2 SMNVEV (reference sequence). Trimming at V came to 2 bases and at J to 4 bases, leaving 5 bases not matched to a gene. The CDR3 nucleotides are TGTGCCAGCAGTTTAACAGGGGGCCGGGGCTATGGCTACACCTTC. Its protein product is CASSLTGGRGYGYTF.

This clonotype was counted a few times. This chain joins TRBV27 and TRBJ2-7, with D tentatively TRBD2 (6 bases). The ends were cut back, 6 bases at V and 0 bases at J, with 12 bases in the middle. The length of the CDR3 is 14 residues. CDR1 is MNHEY, CDR2 SMNVEV, per germline (reference sequence). CDR3 nucleotide sequence: TGTGCCAGCAGAGCCAGGGACTTCTCCTACGAGCAGTACTTC. This gives the protein CASRARDFSYEQYF.

This chain uses TRBV6-5 with TRBJ2-7; tentatively, D is TRBD1 or TRBD2 (5 bases each). The CDR3 has 12 residues. Trimming removed 8 bases at V and 6 bases at J, with 14 bases between. The germline gives CDR1 MNHEY, CDR2 SVGAGI. As DNA, the CDR3 is TGTGCCAGCCGTTGGGACGGCCTCGAGCAGTACTTC. Amino acids: CASRWDGLEQYF.

This clonotype was observed a few times. The chain is built from TRBV30 and TRBJ1-2, with 7 bases lining up with TRBD1. Germline trimming cut 3 bases from V and 0 bases from J; bases unmatched to any gene: 10. This CDR3 comprises 16 residues. Per the germline V gene, CDR1 is GTSNPN and CDR2 is SVGIG (reference sequence). The CDR3: CAWRRGQVTSNYGYTF. The CDR3 nucleotides are TGTGCCTGGAGGCGCGGACAGGTCACTTCTAACTATGGCTACACCTTC.